This T cell receptor (beta chain) was found in a study of T cells in Graves' hyperthyroidism and ophthalmopathy. From RNA transcripts, TCR beta CDR3 regions were amplified. First-round RT-PCR of the TCR CDR3 relied on the HTBI primer set. A single record per CDR3 protein comes from TCRdb applying MiXCR to the multiplex PCR reads. Among about 200,000 distinct CDR3 sequences listed, about 18% were seen once. Diagnosis relied on clinical symptoms, serum thyroxine and TRAb, thyroid ultrasound and orbital computed tomography. In this sample, this clonotype turned up many times. Germline V gene sequence: CDR1 MNHNS, CDR2 SASEGT. With 7 bases removed from V and 5 bases from J, the gap between germline ends came to 11 bases. CDR3 size: 12 residues.

This chain joins TRBV6-1 and TRBJ1-1; no clear D. What was sequenced was blood. This clonotype was sampled from a man between 40 and 49 years old with Graves' hyperthyroidism. The CDR3 is CASIQLATEAFF. CDR3 sequence (DNA): TGTGCCAGCATACAATTGGCGACTGAAGCTTTCTTT.